What follows are 25 T cell receptor beta chains derived from one specimen sequenced in a study of tumor-infiltrating lymphocytes in primary liver carcinoma. For blood RNA, unsorted whole blood served as the source, and germline DNA was extracted too. From approximately 0.5 ug of total RNA, TCR beta-specific cDNA was reverse-transcribed using a constant-region primer. For TCR beta, libraries were produced by three nested multiplex PCR rounds using slightly modified ARM-PCR. A C-beta reverse primer was combined with TRBV1-TRBV30 forward primers in the first two PCR rounds, and each round had 9 to 10 cycles. TCRdb used MiXCR to reprocess the multiplex PCR reads, holding one entry per CDR3 protein. The sample lists about 330,000 distinct CDR3 sequences; less than 65% were seen once. Material for sequencing was peripheral blood. The receptors were gathered from a man aged 40-49 years with primary liver carcinoma and hepatitis B virus infection.

This clonotype was seen many times. DNA for the CDR3: TGCAGCGTCCAGGACAGCCTCTATGGCTACACCTTC. Translation: CSVQDSLYGYTF. The chain employs TRBV29-1 and TRBJ1-2, with D possibly matching TRBD1 (6 bases). Trimming cost V 6 bases and J 4 bases, with 12 bases left between them. The length of the CDR3 is 12 residues. In germline, CDR1 is SQVTM, CDR2 ANQGSEA.

There are a few counts of this clonotype. The CDR3 protein is CASSPLRDNEQFF. CDR3 coding DNA: TGTGCCAGCAGCCCACTGCGAGACAATGAGCAGTTCTTC. V is TRBV14 and J is TRBJ2-1; D call uncertain. The length of the CDR3 is 13 residues. Deletions cut 4 bases from V and 5 bases from J, with 9 bases between. Germline CDR1 reads SGHDN; CDR2 reads FVKESK. Full variable domain (rest looked up from reference TRBV14 and TRBJ2-1): EAGVTQFPSHSVIEKGQTVTLRCDPISGHDNLYWYRRVMGKEIKFLLHFVKESKQDESGMPNNRFLAERTGGTYSTLKVQPAELEDSGVYFCASSPLRDNEQFFGPGTRLTVL.

With respect to this clonotype: Possible read error: a much larger clone is one base away. A read error is likely, as this CDR3 ends without the conserved phenylalanine or tryptophan. The chain links TRBV7-8 to TRBJ2-5; D might be TRBD1 or TRBD2, each matching 5 bases. CDR3 length: 14 amino acids. Germline V gives CDR1 SGHVS, CDR2 FQNEAQ. The V end lost 5 bases, the J end lost 5 bases, and 15 bases lay between the germline ends. CDR3 amino acids: CASSPGTSRETQYL. The CDR3 DNA reads TGTGCCAGCAGCCCGGGGACCTCGAGGGAGACCCAGTACCTC.

By sample share, this clonotype is medium-sized. The rearrangement uses TRBV11-2 and TRBJ2-2; D uncertain. This CDR3 spans 13 amino acids. V was pared by 3 bases and J by 3 bases, with 5 bases between. Germline CDR1 SGHAT, CDR2 FQNNGV. The CDR3: CASSLTDTGELFF. The CDR3, as DNA: TGTGCCAGCAGCTTGACGGACACCGGGGAGCTGTTTTTT.

As concerns this clonotype: A clone one base away is much larger, so this may be a read error. The chain uses TRBV6-2 or TRBV6-3 and TRBJ2-4; D remains ambiguous. This CDR3 comprises 15 residues. Germline V CDR1 and CDR2: MNHEY, SVGEGT. V was pared by 6 bases and J by 0 bases, with 12 bases between. CDR3 bases: TGTGCCAGCAGCCCCCCCGTACTAGCCAAAAACATTCAGTACTTC. This gives the protein CASSPPVLAKNIQYF.

This clonotype was picked up many times. The rearrangement links TRBV6-5 to TRBJ2-7; 9 bases fit TRBD1. This CDR3 comprises 16 residues. The J segment lost 3 bases and the V segment lost 5 bases, leaving 11 bases of the junction unmatched. CDR1 and CDR2 from the germline V gene are MNHEY and SVGAGI. The CDR3 protein is CASSTTSGTGYYEQYF. CDR3 in DNA: TGTGCCAGCAGTACAACTTCCGGGACAGGGTACTACGAGCAGTACTTC.

This clonotype was detected a few times. A much larger clone is a single base away; this may be a read error. This chain joins TRBV10-3 and TRBJ2-7; D might be TRBD1 or TRBD2, each matching 5 bases. This CDR3 has 12 amino acids. Germline V CDR1 and CDR2: ENHRY, SYGVKD. The CDR3 loop is CADWDGSYERYF. The DNA for the CDR3 is TGTGCCGACTGGGACGGCTCCTACGAGCGGTACTTC.

This sequence joins TRBV6-4 and TRBJ2-1, with D perhaps matching TRBD1 (5 bases). Trimming pared 1 base from V and 8 bases from J, leaving 6 bases between. Germline lookup yields CDR1 MRHNA and CDR2 SNTAGT. The CDR3 spans 12 residues. The CDR3 DNA is TGTGCCAGCAGTGACTTAGGGGATGAGCAGTTCTTC. Translating it yields CASSDLGDEQFF.

With respect to this clonotype: At one end the junction does not follow the germline gene, possibly because of a read error. The chain employs TRBV5-6 and TRBJ1-4, with D perhaps matching TRBD1 (5 bases). The CDR3 sequence is 15 residues long. Germline CDR1 SGHDT, CDR2 YYEEEE. CDR3 DNA sequence: TGTGCCAGCAGTTTGACCGGGACTTGGAGTGAAAAAGTGTTTTTT. Its translation is CASSLTGTWSEKVFF.

The CDR3 DNA sequence: TGTGCCGCCACAGGACTCTATAGCAGTAAGCCCCAGCATTTT. As protein: CAATGLYSSKPQHF. The chain links TRBV6-1 to TRBJ1-5; maybe TRBD1 (5 bases). V lost 11 bases and J lost 8, with 22 bases in between. CDR3 length: 14 residues. Germline V gene lookup returns CDR1 MNHNS and CDR2 SASEGT.

V usage is TRBV4-1 and J usage is TRBJ1-5; maybe TRBD1 (5 bases). This CDR3 contains 17 residues. Trimming removed 0 bases at V and 3 bases at J, with 15 bases between. Germline assignment: CDR1 MGHRA and CDR2 YSYEKL. The CDR3 protein is CASSQDPSGTNNQPQHF. CDR3 coding DNA: TGCGCCAGCAGCCAAGATCCCTCGGGGACTAACAATCAGCCCCAGCATTTT.

Points on this clonotype: A much larger clone is a single base away; this may be a read error. V gene TRBV4-1 combines with J gene TRBJ2-3, with 7 bases identical to TRBD1. This CDR3 has 17 amino acids. Germline values: CDR1 MGHRA, CDR2 YSYEKL. CDR3 nucleotides: TGCGCCAACAGCCAGGGCCTGACAGGGCTTAGCACAGATACGCAGTATTTT. This gives the protein CANSQGLTGLSTDTQYF.

The table lists this clonotype with a count of one. The junction differs from germline at one of its ends, possibly a read error. V usage is TRBV6-2 or TRBV6-3 and J usage is TRBJ2-7; the D gene could be TRBD1 or TRBD2 (5 bases each). The CDR3 is 11 residues long. CDR1 and CDR2 (germline): MNHEY, SVGEGT. This chain's CDR3 is CVSRIWDEQYF. The CDR3 DNA sequence: TGTGTCAGCAGAATCTGGGACGAACAGTACTTC.

The chain uses TRBV6-2 or TRBV6-3 and TRBJ2-3; 9 nucleotides agree with TRBD2. V shed 7 bases, J shed 3 bases, and the junction held 8 bases outside the gene matches. This CDR3 has 15 residues. Germline CDR1 and CDR2: MNHEY and SVGEGT. DNA of the CDR3: TGTGCCAGCATAGAGGTAGCGGGAGTGACAGATACGCAGTATTTT. It is translated as CASIEVAGVTDTQYF.

On this clonotype itself: Its ends do not fully match the called genes, so a read error is possible. V and J are TRBV29-1 and TRBJ2-6, with D unresolved. The germline CDR1 and CDR2 sequences are SQVTM and ANQGSEA. CDR3 length equals 13 residues. CDR3 DNA sequence: TGCAGCGTTGAGTTGCTTGGGGTCAACGTTCTGACTTTC. Translated: CSVELLGVNVLTF. Variable domain in full (rest from reference TRBV29-1 and TRBJ2-6): SAVISQKPSRDICQRGTSLTIQCQVDSQVTMMFWYRQQPGQSLTLIATANQGSEATYESGFVIDKFPISRPNLTFSTLTVSNMSPEDSSIYLCSVELLGVNVLTFGAGSRLTVL.

A remark on this clonotype: A read error may produce the germline difference seen at one junction end. This sequence joins TRBV5-1 and TRBJ1-4, with D unclear. This CDR3 has 14 amino acids. The germline V gene has CDR1 SGHRS and CDR2 YFSETQ. CDR3 DNA: TGCGCCAGCAGCGTCGGCCCAACTAATGAAAAACCGTTTTTT. Its translation is CASSVGPTNEKPFF.

This clonotype has at least ten counts. The chain couples TRBV12-3 or TRBV12-4 to TRBJ1-5; D is undetermined. CDR3 length: 14 residues. V was shortened by 3 bases and J by 0 bases, with 6 bases between the two germline ends. This CDR3 reads CASSLRDSNQPQHF. CDR3 in DNA: TGTGCCAGCAGTTTGAGGGATAGCAATCAGCCCCAGCATTTT.

Concerning this clonotype: One junction end disagrees with the germline gene, perhaps due to a read error. The chain uses TRBV12-3 or TRBV12-4 and TRBJ2-1; 9 nucleotides align to TRBD2. CDR3 size: 15 residues. CDR3 protein: CANSLAGTGSQEQFF. The CDR3 nucleotides read TGTGCCAACAGTCTAGCGGGAACTGGCAGTCAAGAGCAGTTCTTC.

On this clonotype itself: The junction does not match germline at one end; this may be a read error. J is TRBJ1-1 and V is TRBV13; D gene unclear. The CDR3 totals 13 residues. Germline V gene data show CDR1 as PRHDT and CDR2 as FYEKMQ (reference sequence). The CDR3 DNA follows: TGTGTCAGCAGCTCGGTCCTCTACACTGAAGCTTTCTTT. This encodes CVSSSVLYTEAFF.

This clonotype was seen a handful of times. The chain couples TRBV6-1 to TRBJ2-2; 11 bases agree with TRBD2. This CDR3 has 18 residues. J gave up 2 bases and V 6 bases, and 11 bases lay outside the gene matches. Germline CDR1 is MNHNS and CDR2 is SASEGT. The CDR3 DNA sequence: TGTGCCAGCAGCAAGGGGGGGGGACTAGCGGCAAACACCGGGGAGCTGTTTTTT. This translates into CASSKGGGLAANTGELFF.

For this clonotype: A single base separates this from a much larger clone, so it may be a read error. This chain uses TRBV6-2 or TRBV6-3 with TRBJ2-1; no definite D call. The CDR3 is 13 amino acids. The V gene's germline CDR1 is MNHEY and CDR2 SVGEGT. Deletions cut 7 bases from V and 4 bases from J, with 11 bases between. The CDR3 loop reads CASTPVRYNEQFF. DNA for the CDR3: TGTGCCAGCACCCCGGTGAGATACAATGAGCAGTTCTTC.

For this clonotype: Relative to the germline gene, one junction end is altered; a read error may explain this. The V gene is TRBV29-1, the J gene TRBJ2-4; TRBD1 is a possible D gene (6 bases). Germline CDR1 and CDR2: SQVTM and ANQGSEA. The CDR3 has 16 residues. The CDR3, as DNA: TGCAGCGTTGAAGAAGTAGGGGGTGCCGCCAAAAGCATTCAGTACTTC. Its translation is CSVEEVGGAAKSIQYF.

The sample holds a few counts of this clonotype. The chain joins TRBV28 to TRBJ1-1; a possible D gene is TRBD1 (6 bases). The V gene lost 4 bases and the J gene lost 5 bases, with 8 bases spanning the gap. The germline gives CDR1 MDHEN, CDR2 SYDVKM. This CDR3 is built from 12 residues. CDR3 residues: CASSWQGTEAFF. The CDR3 DNA sequence: TGTGCCAGCAGTTGGCAGGGGACTGAAGCTTTCTTT. Drawing the rest from reference TRBV28 and TRBJ1-1, the complete variable domain is DVKVTQSSRYLVKRTGEKVFLECVQDMDHENMFWYRQDPGLGLRLIYFSYDVKMKEKGDIPEGYSVSREKKERFSLILESASTNQTSMYLCASSWQGTEAFFGQGTRLTVV.

Comment on this clonotype: Sequence at one end of the junction differs from germline and may be a read error. The J gene is TRBJ2-7, the V gene TRBV11-2, with TRBD2 as a possible D gene (5 bases). There are 17 residues in the CDR3. Per germline, CDR1 SGHAT and CDR2 FQNNGV. Written as DNA, the CDR3 is TGTGCCAGCTGCTTAGAGGAGGTAACCCTTAGCTCCTACGAGCAGTACTTC. Translated, it gives CASCLEEVTLSSYEQYF.

Comment on this clonotype: This may come from a read error, since a much larger clone is one base off. In nucleotides, the CDR3 is TGTGCCAGCAGTATCCTGAGAGACACTGAAGCTTTCTTT. Encoded protein: CASSILRDTEAFF. The chain has TRBV12-3 or TRBV12-4 and TRBJ1-1; unclear D gene. The length of the CDR3 is 13 residues. Trimming removed 5 bases from V and 3 bases from J, with 10 bases in between.